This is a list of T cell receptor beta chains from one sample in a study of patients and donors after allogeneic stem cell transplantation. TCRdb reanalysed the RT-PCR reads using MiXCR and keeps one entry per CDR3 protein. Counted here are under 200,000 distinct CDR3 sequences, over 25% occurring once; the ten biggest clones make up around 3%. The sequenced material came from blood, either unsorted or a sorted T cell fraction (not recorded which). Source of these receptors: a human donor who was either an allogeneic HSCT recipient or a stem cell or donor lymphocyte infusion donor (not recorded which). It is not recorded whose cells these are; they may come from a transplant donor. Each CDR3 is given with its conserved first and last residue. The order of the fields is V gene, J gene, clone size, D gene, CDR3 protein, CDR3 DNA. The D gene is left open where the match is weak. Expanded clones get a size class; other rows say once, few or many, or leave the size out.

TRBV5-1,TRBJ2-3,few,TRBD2,CASSLAASGSYTQYF,TGCGCCAGCAGCTTGGCAGCTAGCGGGAGTTATACGCAGTATTTT
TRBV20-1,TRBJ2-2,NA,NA,CSGKAANTGELFF,TGCAGTGGTAAGGCTGCGAACACCGGGGAGCTGTTTTTT
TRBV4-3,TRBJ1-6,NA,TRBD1,CASSQGQGTSSPLHF,TGCGCCAGCAGCCAAGGACAGGGGACGAGTTCACCCCTCCACTTT
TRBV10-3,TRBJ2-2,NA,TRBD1,CAISPTGGEGELFF,TGTGCCATCAGTCCTACAGGGGGTGAAGGGGAGCTGTTTTTT
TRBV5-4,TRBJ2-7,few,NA,CASSLGAEQYF,TGTGCCAGCAGCTTGGGCGCCGAGCAGTACTTC
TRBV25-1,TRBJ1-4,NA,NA,CASSEWGDGANEKLFF,TGTGCCAGCAGTGAATGGGGGGACGGGGCTAATGAAAAACTGTTTTTT
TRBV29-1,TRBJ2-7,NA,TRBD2,CSVVGLAGGPLLYEQYF,TGCAGCGTTGTAGGACTAGCGGGAGGGCCTCTTCTATACGAGCAGTACTTC
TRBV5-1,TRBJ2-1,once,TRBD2,CASSFKLAGGSYNEQFF,TGCGCCAGCAGCTTTAAACTAGCGGGAGGTTCCTACAATGAGCAGTTCTTC
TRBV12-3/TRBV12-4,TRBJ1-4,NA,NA,CASGRQMNEKLFF,TGTGCCAGCGGGAGGCAGATGAATGAAAAACTGTTTTTT
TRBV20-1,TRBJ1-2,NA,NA,CSARETVGFGYTF,TGCAGTGCTAGAGAGACAGTCGGGTTTGGCTACACCTTC
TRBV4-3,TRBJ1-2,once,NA,CASSQEGRGRANYGYTF,TGCGCCAGCAGCCAAGAGGGCAGGGGAAGAGCTAACTATGGCTACACCTTC
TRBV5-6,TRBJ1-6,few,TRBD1,CASSLDGTGDSPLHF,TGTGCCAGCAGCTTGGATGGGACAGGGGATTCACCCCTCCACTTT
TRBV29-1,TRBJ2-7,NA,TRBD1,CSVERDRDYEQYF,TGCAGCGTTGAACGGGACAGAGACTACGAGCAGTACTTC
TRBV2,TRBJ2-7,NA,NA,CASRMGVGYEQYF,TGTGCCAGCCGGATGGGAGTTGGATACGAGCAGTACTTC
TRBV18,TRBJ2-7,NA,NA,CASSPPRGSSYEQYF,TGTGCCAGCTCACCACCGAGGGGGAGCTCCTACGAGCAGTACTTC
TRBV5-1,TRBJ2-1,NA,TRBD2,CASSLGASGRFDEQFF,TGCGCCAGCAGCTTGGGGGCTAGCGGGAGATTCGATGAGCAGTTCTTC
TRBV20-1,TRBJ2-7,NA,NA,CSANKPRTSHEQYF,TGCAGTGCTAATAAACCAAGGACATCTCACGAGCAGTACTTC
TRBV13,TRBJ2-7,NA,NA,CASSLGSGGDSYEQYF,TGTGCCAGCAGCTTAGGCTCAGGGGGGGATTCATACGAGCAGTACTTC
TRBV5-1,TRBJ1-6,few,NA,CASSVEQDSPLHF,TGCGCCAGCAGCGTGGAGCAGGATTCACCCCTCCACTTT
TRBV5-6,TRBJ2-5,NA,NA,CASSLGTGPETQYF,TGTGCCAGCAGCTTAGGTACCGGACCAGAGACCCAGTACTTC
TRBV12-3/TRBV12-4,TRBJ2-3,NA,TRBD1,CASSFRDRGTDTQYF,TGTGCCAGCAGTTTCCGGGACAGGGGCACAGATACGCAGTATTTT
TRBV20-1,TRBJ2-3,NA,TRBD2,CSASTSGTDTQYF,TGCAGTGCCTCGACTAGCGGCACAGATACGCAGTATTTT
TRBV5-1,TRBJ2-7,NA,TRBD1,CASSLALGQGPQQYF,TGCGCCAGCAGCTTGGCCTTGGGACAGGGCCCCCAGCAGTACTTC
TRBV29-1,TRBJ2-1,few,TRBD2,CSADVAGRNEQFF,TGCAGCGCTGACGTAGCGGGACGGAATGAGCAGTTCTTC
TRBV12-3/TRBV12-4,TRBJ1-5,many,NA,CASSLALDQPQHF,TGTGCCAGCAGTTTAGCTTTGGATCAGCCCCAGCATTTT
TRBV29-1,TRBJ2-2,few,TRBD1,CSVGDRANTGELFF,TGCAGCGTCGGGGACAGGGCGAACACCGGGGAGCTGTTTTTT
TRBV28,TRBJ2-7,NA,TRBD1,CASSITGAYEQYF,TGTGCCAGCAGTATAACAGGGGCCTACGAGCAGTACTTC
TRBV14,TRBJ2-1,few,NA,CASSQPGLEQFF,TGTGCCAGCAGCCAACCTGGACTGGAGCAGTTCTTC
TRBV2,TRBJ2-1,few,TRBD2,CASSFPGTSGIEQFF,TGTGCCAGCAGTTTCCCCGGGACTAGCGGGATAGAGCAGTTCTTC
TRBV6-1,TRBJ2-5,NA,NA,CASSELTGVETQYF,TGTGCCAGCAGTGAATTGACCGGAGTGGAGACCCAGTACTTC
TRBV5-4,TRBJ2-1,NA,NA,CASSLPPGTHNEQFF,TGTGCCAGCAGCTTGCCTCCCGGGACCCACAATGAGCAGTTCTTC
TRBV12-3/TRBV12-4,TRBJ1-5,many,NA,CASSFRGDQPQHF,TGTGCCAGCAGTTTCCGGGGAGATCAGCCCCAGCATTTT